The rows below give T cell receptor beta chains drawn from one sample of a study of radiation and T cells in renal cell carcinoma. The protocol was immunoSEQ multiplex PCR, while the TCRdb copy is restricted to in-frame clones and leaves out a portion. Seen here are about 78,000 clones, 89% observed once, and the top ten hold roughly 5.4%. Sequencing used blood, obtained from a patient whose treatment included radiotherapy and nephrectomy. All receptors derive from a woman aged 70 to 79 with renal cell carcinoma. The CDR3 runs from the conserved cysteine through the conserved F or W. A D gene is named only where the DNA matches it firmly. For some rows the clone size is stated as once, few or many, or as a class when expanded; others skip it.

CDR3: CAWTTLWAGDSYEQYF; DNA: TGTGCCTGGACTACCCTATGGGCAGGAGACTCCTACGAGCAGTACTTC; J: TRBJ2-7; V: TRBV30; D: -; size: -
CDR3: CASSDPGKSSQHF; DNA: TGTGCCAGCAGTGACCCTGGAAAAAGTTCCCAGCATTTT; J: TRBJ1-5; V: TRBV6-1; D: -; size: -
CDR3: CASRGTGVRNQPQHF; DNA: TGTGCCAGTAGGGGGACAGGGGTGCGCAATCAGCCCCAGCATTTT; J: TRBJ1-5; V: TRBV19; D: TRBD1; size: once
CDR3: CASSPGTGVDQPQHF; DNA: TGCGCCAGCAGCCCCGGGACAGGGGTCGATCAGCCCCAGCATTTT; J: TRBJ1-5; V: TRBV5-1; D: TRBD1; size: -
CDR3: CASSLTGGSGTEAFF; DNA: TGCGCCAGCAGCCTGACAGGGGGCTCCGGCACTGAAGCTTTCTTT; J: TRBJ1-1; V: TRBV5-1; D: TRBD1; size: -
CDR3: CASSSFMNTEAFF; DNA: TGTGCCAGCAGCTCATTCATGAACACTGAAGCTTTCTTT; J: TRBJ1-1; V: TRBV7-9; D: -; size: -
CDR3: CASTGEKLFF; DNA: TGTGCCAGTACCGGGGAAAAACTGTTTTTT; J: TRBJ1-4; V: TRBV19; D: -; size: -
CDR3: CASSLVGPGGRNTEAFF; DNA: TGCGCCAGCAGCTTGGTGGGTCCAGGGGGGCGTAACACTGAAGCTTTCTTT; J: TRBJ1-1; V: TRBV5-1; D: TRBD1; size: -
CDR3: CASTEETARNTEAFF; DNA: TGTGCCAGCACTGAAGAGACAGCCAGGAACACTGAAGCTTTCTTT; J: TRBJ1-1; V: TRBV11-1; D: -; size: -
CDR3: CASRGGGEKLFF; DNA: TGTGCCAGCAGGGGGGGAGGTGAAAAACTGTTTTTT; J: TRBJ1-4; V: TRBV2; D: -; size: once
CDR3: CASSTVGGNYGYTF; DNA: TGTGCCAGCAGTACGGTGGGGGGGAACTATGGCTACACCTTC; J: TRBJ1-2; V: TRBV28; D: -; size: -
CDR3: CASSPGGWNTEAFF; DNA: TGTGCCAGCAGCCCGGGGGGTTGGAACACTGAAGCTTTCTTT; J: TRBJ1-1; V: TRBV11-1; D: -; size: -
CDR3: CASSQGPGEAFF; DNA: TGTGCCAGCAGCCAAGGGCCGGGGGAAGCTTTCTTT; J: TRBJ1-1; V: TRBV14; D: -; size: -
CDR3: CASSQRDSLEAFF; DNA: TGTGCCAGCAGCCAAAGAGACAGCCTTGAAGCTTTCTTT; J: TRBJ1-1; V: TRBV11-3; D: -; size: -
CDR3: CASRPAAGRIYEQYF; DNA: TGTGCCAGCCGCCCGGCAGCAGGGCGAATCTACGAGCAGTACTTC; J: TRBJ2-7; V: TRBV27; D: -; size: few
CDR3: CATSREARSYEQYF; DNA: TGTGCCACCAGCAGAGAAGCCAGGTCCTACGAGCAGTACTTC; J: TRBJ2-7; V: TRBV15; D: -; size: -
CDR3: CASSLRTGNHNEQFF; DNA: TGTGCCAGCAGCTTGAGGACAGGGAACCACAATGAGCAGTTCTTC; J: TRBJ2-1; V: TRBV5-6; D: TRBD1; size: -
CDR3: CASSYQSQGARANEKLFF; DNA: TGCGCCAGCAGCTATCAATCACAGGGGGCCCGAGCTAATGAAAAACTGTTTTTT; J: TRBJ1-4; V: TRBV5-1; D: TRBD1; size: -
CDR3: CASSETLYSNQPQHF; DNA: TGCGCCAGCAGTGAGACCCTCTATAGCAATCAGCCCCAGCATTTT; J: TRBJ1-5; V: TRBV10-1; D: -; size: few
CDR3: CASSRQGGGNTIYF; DNA: TGTGCCAGCAGCCGACAGGGTGGTGGAAACACCATATATTTT; J: TRBJ1-3; V: TRBV27; D: TRBD1; size: -
CDR3: CASTPPWGTGELFF; DNA: TGTGCCAGCACCCCCCCCTGGGGAACCGGGGAGCTGTTTTTT; J: TRBJ2-2; V: TRBV27; D: -; size: -
CDR3: CASGLNRGKSTEAFF; DNA: TGTGCCAGCGGCTTGAATCGCGGGAAGAGCACTGAAGCTTTCTTT; J: TRBJ1-1; V: TRBV5-4; D: -; size: once
CDR3: CASSIVGLGSNQPQHF; DNA: TGTGCCAGTAGTATAGTAGGGTTGGGGAGCAATCAGCCCCAGCATTTT; J: TRBJ1-5; V: TRBV19; D: -; size: -
CDR3: CASRVGTTNGNSPLHF; DNA: TGTGCCAGCAGGGTAGGGACAACTAACGGGAATTCACCCCTCCACTTT; J: TRBJ1-6; V: TRBV2; D: -; size: once
CDR3: CASSYAQQDSPLHF; DNA: TGCGCCAGCAGCTACGCCCAACAGGATTCACCCCTCCACTTT; J: TRBJ1-6; V: TRBV5-1; D: -; size: once
CDR3: CASTTQRGGEKLFF; DNA: TGTGCCAGCACCACACAGAGGGGGGGAGAAAAACTGTTTTTT; J: TRBJ1-4; V: TRBV28; D: -; size: -
CDR3: CASSLTGTSLNEQFF; DNA: TGTGCCAGCAGCTTAACCGGGACTAGCCTTAATGAGCAGTTCTTC; J: TRBJ2-1; V: TRBV11-3; D: TRBD2; size: -
CDR3: CASSLPQGAGANVLTF; DNA: TGTGCCAGCAGCTTACCCCAGGGGGCTGGGGCCAACGTCCTGACTTTC; J: TRBJ2-6; V: TRBV7-2; D: TRBD1; size: -
CDR3: CASSWGTVSGANVLTF; DNA: TGCGCCAGCAGCTGGGGGACAGTGTCTGGGGCCAACGTCCTGACTTTC; J: TRBJ2-6; V: TRBV5-1; D: TRBD1; size: -
CDR3: CASSESTGYNQPQHF; DNA: TGTGCCAGCAGTGAATCGACAGGCTACAATCAGCCCCAGCATTTT; J: TRBJ1-5; V: TRBV2; D: -; size: few
CDR3: CASSQGGGYGYTF; DNA: TGCGCCAGCAGCCAGGGTGGAGGGTATGGCTACACCTTC; J: TRBJ1-2; V: TRBV5-1; D: -; size: -
CDR3: CASSMVYEPTEAFF; DNA: TGTGCCAGTAGTATGGTCTACGAGCCCACTGAAGCTTTCTTT; J: TRBJ1-1; V: TRBV19; D: -; size: -
CDR3: CASSLVGSGVANQPQHF; DNA: TGTGCCAGCAGCTTAGTGGGCTCAGGGGTCGCCAATCAGCCCCAGCATTTT; J: TRBJ1-5; V: TRBV7-2; D: -; size: -
CDR3: CATSRSGTDTDTQYF; DNA: TGTGCCACCAGCAGATCCGGGACAGACACAGATACGCAGTATTTT; J: TRBJ2-3; V: TRBV15; D: TRBD1; size: -
CDR3: CASSYVIVSPAGELFF; DNA: TGTGCCAGCAGTTATGTGATAGTGTCACCCGCCGGGGAGCTGTTTTTT; J: TRBJ2-2; V: TRBV6-5; D: -; size: -
CDR3: CASSQGTSGGEDEQFF; DNA: TGTGCCAGCAGCCAGGGGACTAGCGGGGGGGAGGATGAGCAGTTCTTC; J: TRBJ2-1; V: TRBV5-4; D: TRBD2; size: few
CDR3: CASSATPTGTGPSGEQFF; DNA: TGTGCCAGCAGTGCTACACCAACCGGGACAGGGCCTTCTGGGGAGCAGTTCTTC; J: TRBJ2-1; V: TRBV6-1; D: TRBD1; size: -
CDR3: CASSLVFGLNTEAFF; DNA: TGTGCCAGCAGCTTGGTGTTTGGATTGAACACTGAAGCTTTCTTT; J: TRBJ1-1; V: TRBV5-6; D: -; size: few
CDR3: CASSLDRVRSPLHF; DNA: TGTGCCAGCAGCCTAGACAGGGTGAGATCACCCCTCCACTTT; J: TRBJ1-6; V: TRBV7-2; D: TRBD1; size: -
CDR3: CASSIDLGNSPLHF; DNA: TGTGCCAGTAGTATAGATCTTGGGAATTCACCCCTCCACTTT; J: TRBJ1-6; V: TRBV19; D: -; size: -
CDR3: CASRGLGSVSYEQYF; DNA: TGTGCCAGCAGGGGTTTGGGTAGCGTCTCCTACGAGCAGTACTTC; J: TRBJ2-7; V: TRBV27; D: -; size: -
CDR3: CAWSVGSGGYEQYF; DNA: TGTGCCTGGAGTGTGGGATCGGGGGGCTACGAGCAGTACTTC; J: TRBJ2-7; V: TRBV30; D: TRBD2; size: -
CDR3: CASSPDLGIGNTIYF; DNA: TGTGCCAGCAGCCCCGACCTAGGGATTGGAAACACCATATATTTT; J: TRBJ1-3; V: TRBV7-2; D: -; size: -
CDR3: CASSVRGDPPYEQYF; DNA: TGTGCCAGCAGCGTGAGGGGGGACCCTCCCTACGAGCAGTACTTC; J: TRBJ2-7; V: TRBV9; D: -; size: -
CDR3: CSANRGSEQYF; DNA: TGCAGCGCCAACAGGGGCAGCGAGCAGTACTTC; J: TRBJ2-7; V: TRBV29-1; D: TRBD1; size: -
CDR3: CASSWDRRNQPQHF; DNA: TGTGCCAGCAGCTGGGACAGGCGAAATCAGCCCCAGCATTTT; J: TRBJ1-5; V: TRBV7-3; D: TRBD1; size: -
CDR3: CASKLRTEARMGLFF; DNA: TGTGCCAGCAAGTTACGGACGGAGGCCCGAATGGGACTGTTTTTT; J: TRBJ1-4; V: TRBV6-1; D: -; size: few
CDR3: CASSPKTGDSGNTIYF; DNA: TGTGCCAGCTCACCCAAGACAGGAGACTCTGGAAACACCATATATTTT; J: TRBJ1-3; V: TRBV18; D: -; size: -